This T cell receptor beta chain originates from a study of T cells expressing NK-cell markers. The CDR3 spans 16 residues. The germline V gene has CDR1 MNHEY and CDR2 SMNVEV (reference sequence). TCRdb re-called the 5' RACE reads and gives one entry per CDR3 protein, without DNA. Found here are about 410,000 distinct CDR3 sequences; the top ten clones hold around 10%. The source is a woman in her fifties or sixties in good health. The chain links TRBV27 to TRBJ1-2; TCRdb designates TRBD1, a call that cannot be tested without DNA. The sequencing sample was made of blood T cells: a sorted CD56 or NKG2C T cell subset, CD4+ or CD8+ T cells, or bulk PBMC T cells (not recorded which). This CDR3 is CASSPRQAGGHYGYTF.